These 23 T cell receptor beta chains originate from one sample sequenced in a study of tumor-infiltrating lymphocytes in primary liver carcinoma. The researchers produced TCR beta cDNA from roughly 500 ng total RNA with a constant-region primer. Amplification in three nested multiplex PCR rounds with slightly modified ARM-PCR gave rise to TCR beta libraries. Each of the first two PCR rounds ran approximately 11 cycles with TRBV1-TRBV30 forward and C-beta reverse primers. TCRdb reanalysed the multiplex PCR reads using MiXCR and keeps one entry per CDR3 protein. The sample gives around 54,000 distinct CDR3 sequences, about 80% of which show up once; about 26% is in the top ten. The study co-extracted DNA and RNA from around 20-30 mg of unsorted bulk tissue. The sample taken for sequencing was liver tumor tissue from sampling region 2. The subset denotes: tumor region T2, inferior pole. All receptors derive from a man aged 35 to 55 with primary liver carcinoma and hepatitis B virus infection.

As regards this clonotype: The CDR3 end shows no conserved phenylalanine or tryptophan, and so a read error is likely. The rearrangement uses TRBV11-2 and TRBJ2-3; TRBD2 agrees at 9 bases. Trimming at V came to 6 bases and at J to 3 bases, leaving 10 bases not matched to a gene. This CDR3 region has 16 residues. From germline, CDR1 is SGHAT and CDR2 FQNNGV. The CDR3 bases are TGTGCCAGCAGGCCCCCGACTAGCGGCAGAACAGATACGCAGTATTCT. It translates to CASRPPTSGRTDTQYS.

About this clonotype itself: The conserved phenylalanine or tryptophan is not found at the CDR3 terminus, so this likely reflects a read error. V gene TRBV7-8 combines with J gene TRBJ1-6; TRBD1 is a possible D gene (5 bases). With 5 bases removed from V and 4 bases from J, the gap between germline ends came to 9 bases. This CDR3 is built from 14 residues. Germline values: CDR1 SGHVS, CDR2 FQNEAQ. CDR3 sequence (DNA): TGTGCCAGCAGCCCTGGGGGGTATAATTCACCCCTCCACGCT. Residues: CASSPGGYNSPLHA.

As to this clonotype: At one end the junction does not follow the germline gene, possibly because of a read error. The rearrangement links TRBV10-2 to TRBJ1-4; D possibly corresponds to TRBD1 (5 bases). This CDR3 region has 13 residues. CDR1 is WSHSY, CDR2 SAAADI, per germline. In nucleotides, the CDR3 is TGCGCCAGCAGTGAAGGAAAGGAGGGAGGGGCTTATTTT. Its translation is CASSEGKEGGAYF.

As concerns this clonotype: A read error may account for a junction end that differs from germline. The CDR3 spells CASTITGGGLNEQFF. In DNA, the CDR3 is TGCGCCAGCACTATAACGGGAGGAGGTCTCAATGAGCAATTCTTC. The V gene is TRBV10-2, the J gene TRBJ2-1, with TRBD2 identical over 7 bases. Germline assignment: CDR1 WSHSY and CDR2 SAAADI. This CDR3 is 15 amino acids long.

Points on this clonotype: Germline and junction disagree at one end, which may indicate a read error. The chain links TRBV11-2 to TRBJ2-2, with D perhaps assigned TRBD1 or TRBD2 (5 bases each). Germline V CDR1 and CDR2: SGHAT, FQNNGV. The CDR3 has 15 residues. In nucleotides, the CDR3 is TGTGCCAACAGCTGGGGGAGCGGACACACCGGGGAGCTGTTTTTT. Protein sequence: CANSWGSGHTGELFF.

About this clonotype: At one of its ends the junction is not consistent with the germline gene, which may arise from a read error. V usage is TRBV12-3 or TRBV12-4 and J usage is TRBJ2-7; 9 nucleotides line up with TRBD2. The CDR3 is 16 amino acids. The CDR3 nucleotides read TGTGCCAGGAGTTTATTGGCGGGAGGGCCTCCTTACGAGCAGTACTTC. Translated, it gives CARSLLAGGPPYEQYF.

To note about this clonotype: This likely comes from a read error, as the CDR3 has no conserved phenylalanine or tryptophan at its end. It is unclear where the CDR3 begins or ends on the DNA, so no DNA is shown, and the CDR3 is as TCRdb lists it. The chain is built from TRBV6-1 and TRBJ1-2; TRBD1 is the table's D call and was not checked against the DNA. Germline CDR1 and CDR2: MNHNS and SASEGT. Including both end residues, the CDR3 is 16 amino acids long. The CDR3 region is CASSERVDTGDHGYAL.

The chain is built from TRBV7-8 and TRBJ1-4; D unresolved. The CDR3 extends over 16 amino acids. The germline CDR1 and CDR2 sequences are SGHVS and FQNEAQ. CDR3 sequence: CVCSLFRDWQNEKLFF. CDR3 DNA sequence: TGTGTCTGCAGTTTATTCCGGGATTGGCAAAATGAAAAACTGTTTTTT.

Points on this clonotype: One end of the junction fails to match germline, which may point to a read error. This sequence joins TRBV6-6 and TRBJ1-1; tentative D call: TRBD1 (5 bases). The CDR3 sequence is 15 residues long. CDR1 MNHNY and CDR2 SVGAGI come from the germline V gene (reference sequence). The CDR3 sequence: CVSSYLGRGGTEAFF. CDR3 nucleotide sequence: TGTGTCAGCAGTTACCTCGGACGGGGCGGCACTGAAGCTTTCTTT.

The CDR3 protein is CASSYRGPDIQYF. CDR3 coding DNA: TGTGCCAGCAGTTACAGGGGGCCAGATATCCAGTATTTT. V gene TRBV6-5 combines with J gene TRBJ2-3; 7 bases fit TRBD1. The CDR3 sequence is 13 residues long. Trimming took 2 bases from V and 12 from J; bases not matched to a gene: 8. Germline V gives CDR1 MNHEY, CDR2 SVGAGI.

A note on this clonotype: As the CDR3 is not closed by the conserved phenylalanine or tryptophan, this likely results from a read error. The V and J genes are TRBV4-2 and TRBJ1-4; possibly TRBD1 for D (6 bases). The CDR3 covers 15 residues. With 0 bases removed from V and 7 bases from J, the gap between germline ends came to 12 bases. CDR1 is LGHNA, CDR2 YNFKEQ, per germline. The CDR3 here is CASSQDQGFGEKLFT. CDR3 nucleotide sequence: TGTGCCAGCAGCCAAGACCAGGGGTTCGGTGAAAAACTGTTTACT.

Worth noting for this clonotype: The germline gene is not matched at one end of the junction; a read error may be the cause. This chain joins TRBV13 and TRBJ2-7, with 10 bases lining up with TRBD1. The V gene's germline CDR1 is PRHDT and CDR2 FYEKMQ (reference sequence). The CDR3 has 14 amino acids. CDR3: CASSPRDRGCEQYF. The CDR3 DNA sequence: TGTGCCAGCAGCCCCCGGGACAGGGGCTGCGAGCAATACTTC. The full variable domain, its missing parts supplied by reference TRBV13 and TRBJ2-7, is AAGVIQSPRHLIKEKRETATLKCYPIPRHDTVYWYQQGPGQDPQFLISFYEKMQSDKGSIPDRFSAQQFSDYHSELNMSSLELGDSALYFCASSPRDRGCEQYFGPGTRLTVT.

Comment on this clonotype: At one of its ends the junction is not consistent with the germline gene, which may arise from a read error. This chain uses TRBV5-4 with TRBJ1-1; perhaps TRBD1 as D (5 bases). The CDR3 is made up of 14 amino acids. Germline values: CDR1 SGHNT, CDR2 YYREEE (reference sequence). The DNA of the CDR3 is TGTCCCAGCAGTCCCCCGGGGGGGATCATTGAAGCTTTCTTT. Its translation: CPSSPPGGIIEAFF. The full variable domain, rest sourced from reference TRBV5-4 and TRBJ1-1, is ETGVTQSPTHLIKTRGQQVTLRCSSQSGHNTVSWYQQALGQGPQFIFQYYREEENGRGNFPPRFSGLQFPNYSSELNVNALELDDSALYLCPSSPPGGIIEAFFGQGTRLTVV.

For this clonotype: This may come from a read error, since a much larger clone is one base off. This chain links TRBV7-2 with TRBJ1-4; D is uncertain. Germline V gene lookup returns CDR1 SGHTA and CDR2 FQGNSA. This CDR3 spans 16 amino acids. V lost 1 base and J 0 bases, leaving 9 bases between the germline ends. CDR3 nucleotide sequence: TGTGCCAGCAGCTTAGTAAGACAAGCAACTAATGAAAAACTGTTTTTT. It translates to CASSLVRQATNEKLFF.

The rearrangement links TRBV29-1 to TRBJ2-1; 7 bases map to TRBD1. V lost 4 bases, J lost 12 bases, and 15 bases stayed unmatched. The CDR3 runs to 14 residues. Germline lookup yields CDR1 SQVTM and CDR2 ANQGSEA. The DNA of the CDR3 is TGCAGCGTTGGGGACGACAGGGTGTGTGATTGGCAGTTCTTC. It yields the protein CSVGDDRVCDWQFF.

This rearrangement joins TRBV5-1 to TRBJ2-7; 12 bases are a match to TRBD2. The CDR3 runs 15 residues. Germline CDR1 is SGHRS and CDR2 is YFSETQ. The ends lost 5 bases at V and 3 bases at J; junction bases unmatched: 6. The CDR3 protein is CASRETSGGVYEQYF. CDR3 DNA: TGCGCCAGCAGAGAGACTAGCGGGGGCGTCTACGAGCAGTACTTC.

A note on this clonotype: Its ends do not fully match the called genes, so a read error is possible. The chain has TRBV5-5 and TRBJ1-1; a possible D gene is TRBD1 (5 bases). Germline CDR1 and CDR2: SGHKS and YYEKEE (reference sequence). The CDR3 runs 14 residues. CDR3 region: CPSSPTGPSPEAFF. Here the CDR3 DNA reads TGTCCCAGCAGTCCTACAGGACCTTCCCCTGAAGCTTTCTTT.

A note on this clonotype: Here the CDR3 omits its conserved ending phenylalanine or tryptophan, so a read error is the likely source. The DNA is omitted, as the CDR3 cannot be located on it reliably, and the CDR3 follows TCRdb's listing. The chain has TRBV29-1 and TRBJ2-7; the tabulated D call, TRBD1, remains unverified against the DNA. Looked up from germline, CDR1 is SQVTM and CDR2 is ANQGSEA. Inclusive of both ends, the CDR3 amounts to 14 amino acids. CDR3 amino acids: CSAITGGSPYEQYS.

A word on this clonotype: The junction differs from germline at one of its ends, possibly a read error. This chain links TRBV24-1 with TRBJ1-2, with TRBD1 as a possible D gene (5 bases). CDR1 is KGHDR, CDR2 SFDVKD, per germline. This CDR3 spans 17 amino acids. Here the CDR3 DNA reads TGTGCCGCCAGTGATGACCGGGACTGGGTCTTGGACTATGGCTACACCTTC. Amino acid sequence: CAASDDRDWVLDYGYTF.

Comment on this clonotype: No conserved phenylalanine or tryptophan is present at the end of the CDR3, so a read error is the likely explanation. The chain links TRBV4-2 to TRBJ2-7; 7 bases are shared with TRBD2. Germline CDR1 LGHNA, CDR2 YNFKEQ. V lost 2 bases to trimming and J lost 8 bases; unmatched junction nucleotides: 15. This CDR3 has 16 residues. The CDR3 loop reads CASSQSGDGGTVKQYL. The CDR3 DNA sequence: TGTGCCAGCAGCCAATCCGGAGACGGGGGGACGGTAAAGCAGTACTTA.

The V gene is TRBV5-1, the J gene TRBJ2-1, with TRBD2 matching 10 bases. Germline CDR1 and CDR2: SGHRS and YFSETQ. The CDR3 runs 16 residues. V was clipped by 3 bases and J by 11 bases; unmatched bases: 14. CDR3 nucleotides: TGCGCCAGCAGCTGGACCAGCGGGAGGGGGTATAATAAGCAGTTCTTC. Amino acid sequence: CASSWTSGRGYNKQFF. The variable domain in full, completed from reference TRBV5-1 and TRBJ2-1, reads KAGVTQTPRYLIKTRGQQVTLSCSPISGHRSVSWYQQTPGQGLQFLFEYFSETQRNKGNFPGRFSGRQFSNSRSEMNVSTLELGDSALYLCASSWTSGRGYNKQFFGPGTRLTVL.

Points on this clonotype: One junction end does not reproduce the germline sequence, and a read error may be involved. This chain uses TRBV4-2 with TRBJ2-2; no firm D call. The CDR3 is 17 amino acids. Germline loops: CDR1 LGHNA, CDR2 YNFKEQ. CDR3 DNA: TGTGCTAGCAACCAAGACGAGGACGAGCAGTCAGCCGGGGAGCTGTTTTTT. Protein: CASNQDEDEQSAGELFF.

The chain uses TRBV11-2 and TRBJ1-2; no reliable D call. Trimming shortened V by 6 bases and J by 4 bases, and 15 bases separated the two germline ends. The germline gives CDR1 SGHAT, CDR2 FQNNGV. This CDR3 has 14 amino acids. CDR3 amino acids: CASRERDTIYGYTF. For the CDR3, the DNA is TGTGCCAGCAGGGAGAGAGACACCATCTATGGCTACACCTTC. The full variable domain, in which reference TRBV11-2 and TRBJ1-2 provide the parts outside the CDR3, is EAGVAQSPRYKIIEKRQSVAFWCNPISGHATLYWYQQILGQGPKLLIQFQNNGVVDDSQLPKDRFSAERLKGVDSTLKIQPAKLEDSAVYLCASRERDTIYGYTFGSGTRLTVV.